This T cell receptor (beta chain) was found in a study of CD8+ T cells in alopecia areata. Specified treatment: oral pan-JAK inhibitor, 5-10 mg twice daily. PBMCs were stained for CD3, CD4 and CD8, and CD4+ and CD8+ T cells were sorted. Turning to this clone: Its antigen is still unknown.

Whole-study results and caveats: Greater clonality was observed in lesional scalp samples, especially alopecia totalis/universalis, versus normal scalp. In scalp, tofacitinib significantly decreased clonality and expanded CD8+ clones among the top 100. Many expanded lesional clones persisted in scalp and blood during tofacitinib.

Extraction of RNA preceded its reverse transcription into cDNA, which served as the sequencing template. TCRdb's copy holds only in-frame clones and misses some; the assay was immunoSEQ multiplex PCR. The sample records 150,000 to 200,000 clones, about 55% being singletons. The CDR3 is 14 residues long. Between the trimmed V and J ends, which lost 3 bases and 3 bases, there was a span of 12 bases. Germline V gives CDR1 LNHDA, CDR2 SQIVND (reference sequence). This TCR derives from a human donor with alopecia areata. This sample comprised CD8+ T cells sorted from blood, obtained at week 24, from a patient treated with tofacitinib. V is TRBV19 and J is TRBJ2-7, with D unresolved. The CDR3 spells CASSMSLVGYEQYF. The DNA of the CDR3 is TGTGCCAGTAGTATGTCCCTCGTCGGCTACGAGCAGTACTTC.